The rows below give T cell receptor beta chains drawn from one sample of a study of shared clonotypes between healthy human individuals. Sequenced by immunoSEQ multiplex PCR; TCRdb stores in-frame clones only, minus some. Of about 2.3 million clones listed, roughly 90% are singletons. Sequencing input: naive CD4+ T cells from PBMCs. Source of these receptors: a man aged 18 to 35 in good health. Some clones in this sample may be carry-over from other donors' samples. Both conserved end residues are part of each CDR3. D genes are given only for firm matches. The size of a clone is reported for some rows only, either as once, few or many, or as a class for expanded clones.

TRBJ2-1	TRBV5-1	TRBD2	once	CASSRGLAVYNEQFF	TGCGCCAGCAGCCGCGGACTAGCGGTTTACAATGAGCAGTTCTTC
TRBJ2-1	TRBV29-1	TRBD2	NA	CSVEQREPSNEQFF	TGCAGCGTTGAACAGCGGGAGCCCTCCAATGAGCAGTTCTTC
TRBJ2-5	TRBV5-1	NA	once	CASSLSAGGETQYF	TGCGCCAGCAGCTTGTCGGCAGGAGGGGAGACCCAGTACTTC
TRBJ2-7	TRBV28	TRBD2	NA	CASSGTSGLRVQYF	TGTGCCAGCAGCGGGACTAGCGGACTACGTGTGCAGTACTTC
TRBJ2-5	TRBV5-1	TRBD2	once	CASSLDGTSATLAQYF	TGCGCCAGCAGCTTGGATGGGACTAGCGCAACCCTAGCCCAGTACTTC
TRBJ1-3	TRBV2	NA	NA	CASSGFGNTIYF	TGTGCCAGCTCGGGGTTTGGAAACACCATATATTTT
TRBJ2-2	TRBV18	TRBD1	NA	CASSFTGQGAGELFF	TGTGCCAGCTCATTTACCGGACAGGGGGCCGGGGAGCTGTTTTTT
TRBJ1-4	TRBV9	NA	NA	CASSAGRGATNEKLFF	TGTGCCAGCAGCGCGGGGCGAGGGGCAACTAATGAAAAACTGTTTTTT
TRBJ2-7	TRBV30	NA	NA	CAWGPGYEQYF	TGTGCCTGGGGTCCGGGATACGAGCAGTACTTC
TRBJ2-7	TRBV5-1	NA	once	CASSSRAGTYEQYF	TGCGCCAGCAGCTCCCGCGCGGGCACCTACGAGCAGTACTTC
TRBJ2-5	TRBV5-4	NA	NA	CASSLGALETQYF	TGTGCCAGCAGCTTGGGCGCGTTAGAGACCCAGTACTTC
TRBJ2-5	TRBV7-3	TRBD1	NA	CASSLDRGETQYF	TGTGCCAGCAGCTTGGACAGGGGAGAGACCCAGTACTTC
TRBJ2-7	TRBV27	NA	NA	CASSFLRGQHYEQYF	TGTGCCAGCAGTTTTCTACGGGGCCAGCACTACGAGCAGTACTTC
TRBJ1-1	TRBV20-1	NA	NA	CSARGFTEAFF	TGCAGTGCTAGGGGGTTCACTGAAGCTTTCTTT
TRBJ1-5	TRBV30	NA	few	CAWSFGGGTQPQHF	TGTGCCTGGAGTTTTGGGGGTGGGACTCAGCCCCAGCATTTT
TRBJ2-1	TRBV27	NA	NA	CASSSLARNSYNEQFF	TGTGCCAGCAGTTCATTAGCGAGAAACTCCTACAATGAGCAGTTCTTC
TRBJ2-3	TRBV7-3	TRBD2	NA	CASSALAGTDTQYF	TGTGCCAGCAGCGCGCTAGCGGGTACAGATACGCAGTATTTT
TRBJ2-3	TRBV14	TRBD2	NA	CASSRRVLAGGTDTQYF	TGTGCCAGCAGCCGGAGGGTCCTAGCGGGAGGAACAGATACGCAGTATTTT
TRBJ2-7	TRBV25-1	TRBD1	NA	CASSEGDRGLYEQYF	TGTGCCAGCAGTGAAGGGGACAGGGGGCTCTACGAGCAGTACTTC
TRBJ1-5	TRBV6-1	NA	NA	CASRRGDNNQPQHF	TGTGCCAGCAGGAGGGGGGACAACAATCAGCCCCAGCATTTT
TRBJ2-7	TRBV28	NA	NA	CASSTGSTYEQYF	TGTGCCAGCAGTACCGGGAGCACCTACGAGCAGTACTTC
TRBJ2-1	TRBV28	NA	NA	CASSVRDEQFF	TGTGCCAGCAGCGTGAGGGATGAGCAGTTCTTC
TRBJ1-3	TRBV5-1	NA	NA	CASSLAGAGRGNTIYF	TGCGCCAGCAGCTTGGCCGGTGCAGGCCGTGGGAACACCATATATTTT
TRBJ2-3	TRBV15	TRBD2	once	CATSDAGREGFTDTQYF	TGTGCCACCAGCGATGCCGGACGGGAGGGCTTCACAGATACGCAGTATTTT
TRBJ2-7	TRBV7-2	TRBD2	NA	CASSPTSGRGYEQYF	TGTGCCAGCAGCCCCACTAGCGGGAGAGGGTACGAGCAGTACTTC
TRBJ2-3	TRBV11-2	TRBD2	NA	CASSSLGLAGPKGTDTQYF	TGTGCCAGCAGCTCTCTCGGACTAGCGGGACCCAAGGGCACAGATACGCAGTATTTT
TRBJ2-3	TRBV30	TRBD2	NA	CAWTRLAASTDTQYF	TGTGCCTGGACCCGACTAGCGGCTAGCACAGATACGCAGTATTTT
TRBJ2-3	TRBV15	NA	NA	CATSRDRTGTTDTQYF	TGTGCCACCAGCAGAGATAGGACTGGGACGACAGATACGCAGTATTTT
TRBJ1-2	TRBV5-1	NA	NA	CASSLAGESNYGYTF	TGCGCCAGCAGCTTGGCCGGGGAATCTAACTATGGCTACACCTTC